This note documents a single TCR beta chain sequence. Its antigen remains unidentified. The CDR3 is 13 amino acids. Germline CDR1 SQVTM, CDR2 ANQGSEA. J gave up 9 bases and V 5 bases, and 6 bases lay outside the gene matches. RNA extraction and reverse transcription yielded cDNA as sequencing template. Libraries were prepared by immunoSEQ multiplex PCR; TCRdb keeps only in-frame clonotypes and omits some of them. Among about 99,000 clones listed, 55% were seen once. This entry belongs to a study of CD8+ T cells in alopecia areata. Study-level points and caveats: Compared with normal scalp, lesional scalp had higher clonality and more expanded CD8+ clones. Compared with mice, patients displayed less clear TCR sharing, possibly for HLA-related reasons.

CD4+ and CD8+ T cells were sorted from PBMCs. The rearrangement uses TRBV29-1 and TRBJ2-1, with 11 bases matching TRBD1. The TCR was taken from a human donor in good health. Sequencing used CD4+ T cells sorted from blood. The CDR3 spells CSVSDRGQGEQFF. As DNA, the CDR3 is TGCAGCGTTTCGGACAGGGGGCAGGGTGAGCAGTTCTTC.